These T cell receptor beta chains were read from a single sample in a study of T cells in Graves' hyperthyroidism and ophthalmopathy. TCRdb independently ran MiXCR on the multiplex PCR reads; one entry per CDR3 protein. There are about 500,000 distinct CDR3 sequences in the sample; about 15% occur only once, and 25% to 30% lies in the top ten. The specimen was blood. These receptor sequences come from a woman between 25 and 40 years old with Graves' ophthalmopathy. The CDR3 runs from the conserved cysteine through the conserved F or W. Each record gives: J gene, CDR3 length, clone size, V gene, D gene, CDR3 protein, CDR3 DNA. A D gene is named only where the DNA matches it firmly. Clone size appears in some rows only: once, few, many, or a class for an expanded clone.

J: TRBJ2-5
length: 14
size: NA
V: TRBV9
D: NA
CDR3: CASSLDLREETQYF
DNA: TGTGCCAGCAGCCTCGACTTAAGGGAAGAGACCCAGTACTTC

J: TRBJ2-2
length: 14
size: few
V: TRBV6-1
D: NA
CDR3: CASKKALNTGELFF
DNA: TGTGCCAGCAAAAAGGCCCTTAACACCGGGGAGCTGTTTTTT

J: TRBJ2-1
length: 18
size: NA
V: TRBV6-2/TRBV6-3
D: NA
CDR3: CASSYLNGGGTSYNEQFF
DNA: TGTGCCAGCAGTTACCTAAATGGAGGCGGGACATCCTACAATGAGCAGTTCTTC

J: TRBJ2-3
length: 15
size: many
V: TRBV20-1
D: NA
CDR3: CSARADVVSTDTQYF
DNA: TGCAGTGCTAGAGCGGACGTTGTGAGCACAGATACGCAGTATTTT

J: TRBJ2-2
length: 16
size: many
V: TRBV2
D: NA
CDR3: CASSEGTISNTGELFF
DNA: TGTGCCAGCAGTGAAGGGACTATATCGAACACCGGGGAGCTGTTTTTT

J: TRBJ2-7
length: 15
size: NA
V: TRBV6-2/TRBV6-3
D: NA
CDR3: CASRFLAGGVYEQYF
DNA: TGTGCCAGCAGATTTCTAGCAGGAGGGGTGTACGAGCAGTACTTC

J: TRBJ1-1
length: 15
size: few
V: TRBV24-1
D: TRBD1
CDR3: CATSDSQGAGTEAFF
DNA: TGTGCCACCAGTGATTCACAGGGGGCCGGCACTGAAGCTTTCTTT

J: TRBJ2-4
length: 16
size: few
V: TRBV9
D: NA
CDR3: CASSVDSGVAKNIQYF
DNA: TGTGCCAGCAGCGTAGATTCGGGAGTCGCCAAAAACATTCAGTACTTC

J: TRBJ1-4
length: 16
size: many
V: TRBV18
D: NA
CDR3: CASSPQFGTVHEKLFF
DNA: TGTGCCAGCTCACCACAGTTCGGGACGGTCCATGAAAAACTGTTTTTT

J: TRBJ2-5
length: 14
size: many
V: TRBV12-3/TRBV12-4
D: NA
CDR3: CASTPLGDVQTQYF
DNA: TGTGCCAGCACCCCTCTAGGGGACGTACAGACCCAGTACTTC

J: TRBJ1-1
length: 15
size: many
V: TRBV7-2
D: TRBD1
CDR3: CASSSNRGPGTEAFF
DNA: TGTGCCAGCAGTTCTAACAGGGGGCCCGGCACTGAAGCTTTCTTT

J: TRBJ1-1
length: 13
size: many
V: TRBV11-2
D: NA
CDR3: CASSLRENTEAFF
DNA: TGTGCCAGCAGCTTACGTGAGAACACTGAAGCTTTCTTT

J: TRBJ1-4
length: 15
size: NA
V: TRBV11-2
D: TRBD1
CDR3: CASSRRGQTNEKLFF
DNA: TGTGCCAGCAGCCGCAGGGGGCAAACTAATGAAAAACTGTTTTTT

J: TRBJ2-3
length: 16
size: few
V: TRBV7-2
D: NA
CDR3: CASSLRLRSSTDTQYF
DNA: TGTGCCAGCAGCCTAAGACTCAGGTCTAGCACAGATACGCAGTATTTT

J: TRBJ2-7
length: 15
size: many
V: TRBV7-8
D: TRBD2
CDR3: CASSVSGYSSYEQYF
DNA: TGTGCCAGCAGCGTTAGCGGGTATAGCTCCTACGAGCAGTACTTC

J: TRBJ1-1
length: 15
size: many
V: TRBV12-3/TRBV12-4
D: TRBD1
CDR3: CASSTDRGRDTEAFF
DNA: TGTGCCAGCAGTACCGACAGGGGTCGCGACACTGAAGCTTTCTTT

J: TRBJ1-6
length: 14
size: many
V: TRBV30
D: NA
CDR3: CAWSGGSYNSPLHF
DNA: TGTGCCTGGAGTGGGGGGTCCTATAATTCACCCCTCCACTTT

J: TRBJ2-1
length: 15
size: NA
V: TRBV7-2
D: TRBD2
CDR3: CASSLGRAGKEGSFF
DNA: TGTGCCAGCAGCTTGGGGCGAGCGGGAAAAGAAGGGTCTTTCTTC

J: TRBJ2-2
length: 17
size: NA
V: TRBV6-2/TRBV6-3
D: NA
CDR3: CASSYGGGGPGTGELFF
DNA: TGTGCCAGCAGTTACGGAGGGGGGGGGCCCGGCACCGGGGAGCTGTTTTTT

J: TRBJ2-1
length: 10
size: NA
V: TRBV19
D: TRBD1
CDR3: CASRGTGLFF
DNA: TGTGCCAGTAGAGGGACAGGGTTGTTCTTC

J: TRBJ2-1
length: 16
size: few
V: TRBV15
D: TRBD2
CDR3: CATSREGSGVNNEQFF
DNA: TGTGCCACCAGCAGAGAGGGTAGCGGGGTTAACAATGAGCAGTTCTTC

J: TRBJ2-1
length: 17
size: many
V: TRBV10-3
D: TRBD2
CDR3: CAISSSRWAGEYNEQFF
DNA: TGTGCCATCAGTAGTAGCCGATGGGCGGGAGAGTACAATGAGCAGTTCTTC

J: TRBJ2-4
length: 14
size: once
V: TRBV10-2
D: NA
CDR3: CASSGRKGKNIQYF
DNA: TGCGCCAGCAGTGGGAGAAAGGGCAAAAACATTCAGTACTTC

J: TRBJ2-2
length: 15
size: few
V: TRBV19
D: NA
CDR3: CASAIRTRGTGELFF
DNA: TGTGCCAGTGCAATTAGGACAAGGGGCACCGGGGAGCTGTTTTTT

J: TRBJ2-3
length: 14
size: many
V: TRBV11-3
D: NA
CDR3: CASSYGRGTDTQYF
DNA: TGTGCCAGCAGCTACGGTAGAGGTACAGATACGCAGTATTTT

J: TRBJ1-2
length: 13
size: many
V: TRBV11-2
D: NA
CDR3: CASSFRGTDGYTF
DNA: TGTGCCAGCAGCTTCCGGGGAACGGATGGCTACACCTTC

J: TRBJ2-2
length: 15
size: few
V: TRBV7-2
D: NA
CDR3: CASSSIGVVSGELFF
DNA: TGTGCCAGCAGCTCAATAGGGGTTGTATCCGGGGAGCTGTTTTTT

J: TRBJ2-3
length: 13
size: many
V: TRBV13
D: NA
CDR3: CASSLGVADTQYF
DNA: TGTGCCAGCAGCTTGGGAGTAGCCGATACGCAGTATTTT

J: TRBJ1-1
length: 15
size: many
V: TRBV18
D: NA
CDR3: CASSPLQGQATEAFF
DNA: TGTGCCAGCTCACCACTCCAGGGGCAGGCCACTGAAGCTTTCTTT

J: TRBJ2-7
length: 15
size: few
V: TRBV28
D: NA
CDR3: CASRPGQFVDYEQYF
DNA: TGTGCCAGCAGACCTGGACAGTTCGTAGATTACGAGCAGTACTTC

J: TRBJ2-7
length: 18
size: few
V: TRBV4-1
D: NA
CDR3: CASSQDRIGSVSSYEQYF
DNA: TGCGCCAGCAGCCAAGATCGCATTGGGAGTGTTAGCTCCTACGAGCAGTACTTC

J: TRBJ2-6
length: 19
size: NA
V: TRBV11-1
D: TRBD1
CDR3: CASSSDGTGGLYGANVLTF
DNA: TGTGCCAGCAGCTCCGATGGGACAGGGGGCTTGTATGGGGCCAACGTCCTGACTTTC

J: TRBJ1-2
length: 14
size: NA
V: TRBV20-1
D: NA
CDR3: CSARDEGVVYGYTF
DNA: TGCAGTGCTAGAGATGAGGGGGTGGTCTATGGCTACACCTTC

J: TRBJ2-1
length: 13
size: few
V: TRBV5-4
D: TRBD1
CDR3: CASSLSGTGEQFF
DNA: TGTGCCAGCAGCTTGTCCGGGACAGGGGAGCAGTTCTTC

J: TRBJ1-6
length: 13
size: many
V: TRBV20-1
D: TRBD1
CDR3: CSAPGQVNSPLHF
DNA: TGCAGTGCTCCGGGACAGGTCAATTCACCCCTCCACTTT

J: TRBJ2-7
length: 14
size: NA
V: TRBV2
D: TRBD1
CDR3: CASSEGQGKYEQYF
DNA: TGTGCCAGCAGTGAGGGACAGGGGAAATACGAGCAGTACTTC

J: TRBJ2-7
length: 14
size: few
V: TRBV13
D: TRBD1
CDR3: CASSLLEGAQEQYF
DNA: TGTGCCAGCAGCTTACTTGAGGGGGCGCAAGAGCAGTACTTC

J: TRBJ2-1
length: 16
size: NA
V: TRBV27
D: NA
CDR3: CASSTEPHLSYNEQFF
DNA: TGTGCCAGCAGTACCGAACCCCACCTCTCCTACAATGAGCAGTTCTTC

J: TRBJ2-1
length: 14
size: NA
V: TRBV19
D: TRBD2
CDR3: CASTAGGVINEQFF
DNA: TGTGCCAGTACGGCGGGAGGCGTAATCAATGAGCAGTTCTTC

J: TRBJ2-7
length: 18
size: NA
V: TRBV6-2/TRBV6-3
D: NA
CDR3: CASSSYEQIGAGTHEQYF
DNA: TGTGCCAGCAGTTCATATGAACAAATTGGGGCAGGAACCCACGAGCAGTACTTC

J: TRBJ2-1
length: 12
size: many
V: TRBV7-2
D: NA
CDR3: CASSFAKGEQFF
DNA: TGTGCCAGCAGCTTCGCTAAAGGCGAGCAGTTCTTC

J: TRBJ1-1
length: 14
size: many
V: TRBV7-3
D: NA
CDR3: CASSQAVGNTEAFF
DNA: TGTGCCAGCAGCCAAGCGGTGGGGAACACTGAAGCTTTCTTT

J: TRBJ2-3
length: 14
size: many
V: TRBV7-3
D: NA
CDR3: CASSPSASTDTQYF
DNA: TGTGCCAGCAGCCCTAGCGCAAGCACAGATACGCAGTATTTT

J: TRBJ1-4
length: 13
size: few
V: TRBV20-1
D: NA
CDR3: CSATGGMSEKLFF
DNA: TGCAGTGCTACCGGCGGGATGAGCGAAAAACTGTTTTTT

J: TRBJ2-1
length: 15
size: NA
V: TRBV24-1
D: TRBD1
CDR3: CATSEPGQGFNEQFF
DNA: TGTGCCACCAGTGAGCCGGGACAGGGGTTTAATGAGCAGTTCTTC

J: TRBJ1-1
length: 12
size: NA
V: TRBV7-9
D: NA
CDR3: CASSRQYTEAFF
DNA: TGTGCCAGCAGCCGACAGTACACTGAAGCTTTCTTT

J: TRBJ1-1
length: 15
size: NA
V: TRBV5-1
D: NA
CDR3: CASSPQGRMNTEAFF
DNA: TGCGCCAGCAGCCCCCAGGGACGGATGAACACTGAAGCTTTCTTT

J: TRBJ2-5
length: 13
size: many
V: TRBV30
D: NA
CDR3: CAWRYSNQETQYF
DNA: TGTGCCTGGAGATACAGCAACCAAGAGACCCAGTACTTC

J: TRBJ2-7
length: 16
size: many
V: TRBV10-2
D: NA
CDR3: CASSESTGGVPYEQYF
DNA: TGCGCCAGCAGTGAGTCGACAGGCGGGGTCCCCTACGAGCAGTACTTC

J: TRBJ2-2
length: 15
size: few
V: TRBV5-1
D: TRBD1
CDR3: CASSPRQGSTGDLFF
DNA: TGCGCCAGCAGCCCCCGACAGGGGAGCACCGGGGATCTGTTTTTT

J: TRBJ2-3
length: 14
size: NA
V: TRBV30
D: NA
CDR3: CAWSLVGGTDTQYF
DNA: TGTGCCTGGAGTTTGGTAGGAGGAACAGATACGCAGTATTTT

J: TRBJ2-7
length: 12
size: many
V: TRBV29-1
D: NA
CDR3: CSVEGRDYEQYF
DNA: TGCAGCGTTGAGGGCAGGGACTACGAGCAGTACTTC